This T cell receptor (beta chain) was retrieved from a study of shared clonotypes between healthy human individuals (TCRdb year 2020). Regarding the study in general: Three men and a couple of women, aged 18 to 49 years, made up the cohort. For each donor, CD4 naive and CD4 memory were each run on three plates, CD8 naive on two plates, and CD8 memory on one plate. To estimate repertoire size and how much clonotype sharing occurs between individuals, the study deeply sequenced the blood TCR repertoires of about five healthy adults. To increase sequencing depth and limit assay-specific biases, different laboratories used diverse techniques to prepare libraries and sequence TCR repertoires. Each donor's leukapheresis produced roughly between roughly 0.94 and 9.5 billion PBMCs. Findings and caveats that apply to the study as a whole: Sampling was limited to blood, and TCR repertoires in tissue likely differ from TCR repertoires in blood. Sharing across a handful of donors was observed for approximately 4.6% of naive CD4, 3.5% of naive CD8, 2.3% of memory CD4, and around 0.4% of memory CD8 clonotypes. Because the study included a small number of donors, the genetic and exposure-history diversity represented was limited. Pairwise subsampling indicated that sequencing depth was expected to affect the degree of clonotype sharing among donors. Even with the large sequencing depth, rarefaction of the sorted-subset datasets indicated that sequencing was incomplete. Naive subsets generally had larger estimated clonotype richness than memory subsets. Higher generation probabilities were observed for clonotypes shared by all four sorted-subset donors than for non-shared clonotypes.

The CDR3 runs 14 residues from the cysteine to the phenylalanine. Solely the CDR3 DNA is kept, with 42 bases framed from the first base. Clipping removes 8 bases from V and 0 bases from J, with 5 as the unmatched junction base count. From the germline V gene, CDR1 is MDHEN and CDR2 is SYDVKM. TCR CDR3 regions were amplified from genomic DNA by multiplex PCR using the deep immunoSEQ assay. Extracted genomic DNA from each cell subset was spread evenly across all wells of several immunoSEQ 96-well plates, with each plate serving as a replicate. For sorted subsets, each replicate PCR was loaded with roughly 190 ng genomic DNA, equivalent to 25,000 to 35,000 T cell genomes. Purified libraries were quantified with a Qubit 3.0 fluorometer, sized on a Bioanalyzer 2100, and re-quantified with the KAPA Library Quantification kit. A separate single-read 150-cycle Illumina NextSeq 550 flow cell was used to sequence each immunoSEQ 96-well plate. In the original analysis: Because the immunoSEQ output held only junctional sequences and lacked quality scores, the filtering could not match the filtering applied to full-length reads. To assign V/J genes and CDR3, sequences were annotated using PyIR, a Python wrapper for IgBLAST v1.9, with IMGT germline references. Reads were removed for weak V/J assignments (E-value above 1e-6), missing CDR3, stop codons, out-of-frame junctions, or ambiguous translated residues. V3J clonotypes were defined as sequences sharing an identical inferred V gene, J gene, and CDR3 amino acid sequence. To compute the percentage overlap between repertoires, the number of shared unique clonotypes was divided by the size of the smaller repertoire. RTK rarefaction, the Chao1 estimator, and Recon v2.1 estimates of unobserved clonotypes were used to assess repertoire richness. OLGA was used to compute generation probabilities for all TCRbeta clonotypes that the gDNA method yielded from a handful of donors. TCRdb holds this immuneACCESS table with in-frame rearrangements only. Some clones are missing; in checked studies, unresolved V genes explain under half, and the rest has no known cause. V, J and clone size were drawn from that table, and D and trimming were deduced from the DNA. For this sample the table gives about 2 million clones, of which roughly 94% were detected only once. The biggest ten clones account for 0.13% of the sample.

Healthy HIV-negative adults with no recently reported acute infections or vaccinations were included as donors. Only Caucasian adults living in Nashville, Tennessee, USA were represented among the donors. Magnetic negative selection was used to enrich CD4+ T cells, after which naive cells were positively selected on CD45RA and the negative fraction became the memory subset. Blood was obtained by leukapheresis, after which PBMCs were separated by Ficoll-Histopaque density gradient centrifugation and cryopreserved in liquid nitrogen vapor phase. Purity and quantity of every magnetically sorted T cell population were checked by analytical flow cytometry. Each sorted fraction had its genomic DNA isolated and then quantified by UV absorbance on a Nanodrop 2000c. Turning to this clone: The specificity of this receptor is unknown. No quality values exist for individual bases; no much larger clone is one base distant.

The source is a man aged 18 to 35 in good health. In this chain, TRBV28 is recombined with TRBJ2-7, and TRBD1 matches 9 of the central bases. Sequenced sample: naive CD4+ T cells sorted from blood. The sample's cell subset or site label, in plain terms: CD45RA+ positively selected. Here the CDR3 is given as CASQGTGYSYEQYF. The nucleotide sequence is TGTGCCAGCCAGGGGACAGGGTACTCCTACGAGCAGTACTTC.